This T cell receptor beta chain derives from a study of T cells in women clearing cervical HPV infection. Turning to the study itself: Case blood was drawn when the lesion was first found; control blood after infection became undetectable. Study observations and caveats: TRBV6-7 relative abundance averaged roughly 0.099% in cases and 0.15% to 0.2% in controls.

Turning to this clone: As yet, its antigen is unknown. The CDR3 extends 3 residues past the end of the read, so its final part is completed from the germline J gene.

Prevalent HPV16 infections were excluded; only incident single HPV16 infections included. CDR3 length: 16 amino acids. J gave up 5 bases and V 6 bases, and 11 bases lay outside the gene matches. Germline CDR1 KGHSH, CDR2 LQKENI. The data were produced by immunoSEQ multiplex PCR, yet TCRdb's version contains in-frame clones alone and is incomplete. In all, the sample yields fewer than 30,000 clones. The clonotype was recovered from a woman between 18 and 70 years old with a cervical HPV16 infection that either progressed to CIN3+ or cleared (not recorded which). The sequenced material came from blood buffy coat. This chain links TRBV18 with TRBJ2-5; TRBD2 agrees at 11 bases. The part of the CDR3 DNA that was read is TGTGCCAGCTCCCTCAGTAGCGGGAGGGCCTTGGAGACC. Translation: CASSLSSGRALET. The CDR3 in full is CASSLSSGRALETQYF.